The rows below give T cell receptor beta chains drawn from one sample of a study of blood T cell repertoires in COVID-19. Assay: immunoSEQ multiplex PCR; the TCRdb copy retains only in-frame clones and omits some. The table has over 100,000 clones, approximately 91% seen once; the top ten hold around 4%. Sequenced: peripheral blood. The receptors shown here come from a man younger than 35 with acute or convalescent COVID-19. Each CDR3 is given with its conserved first and last residue. The D gene is left open where the match is weak. Rows may omit the clone size; those that give it use once, few, many or a size class.

d_gene,v_gene,j_gene,abundance,CDR3aa,CDR3nt
TRBD1,TRBV19,TRBJ1-2,.,CASSIYRGRSLLFYGYTF,TGTGCCAGTAGTATTTATAGGGGGCGGTCTCTATTGTTCTATGGCTACACCTTC
.,TRBV6-2/TRBV6-3,TRBJ1-5,.,CASSYSRGLNQPQHF,TGTGCCAGCAGTTACAGCAGGGGCTTGAATCAGCCCCAGCATTTT
TRBD1,TRBV6-5,TRBJ2-7,.,CASAGTGFHEQYF,TGTGCCAGCGCCGGGACAGGATTCCACGAGCAGTACTTC
.,TRBV6-5,TRBJ1-6,.,CASRSHSSYNSPLHF,TGTGCCAGCAGGTCCCACAGCTCCTATAATTCACCCCTCCACTTT
TRBD2,TRBV5-6,TRBJ2-7,once,CASSFREIAGVYEQYF,TGTGCCAGCAGCTTCCGGGAAATAGCGGGGGTCTACGAGCAGTACTTC
TRBD1,TRBV9,TRBJ1-1,.,CASSVQGVNTEAFF,TGTGCCAGCAGCGTGCAGGGGGTGAACACTGAAGCTTTCTTT
.,TRBV18,TRBJ2-2,.,CASSPRGLGTGELFF,TGTGCCAGCTCTCCACGGGGGCTAGGAACCGGGGAGCTGTTTTTT
.,TRBV6-1,TRBJ2-3,once,CASSEARGLFTDTQYF,TGTGCCAGCAGTGAAGCGAGGGGACTCTTCACAGATACGCAGTATTTT
TRBD2,TRBV5-1,TRBJ2-2,.,CASSLRAGGINTGELFF,TGCGCCAGCAGCCTGAGGGCGGGAGGGATAAACACCGGGGAGCTGTTTTTT
.,TRBV6-5,TRBJ2-7,.,CASSVGQGGTHEQYF,TGTGCCAGCAGCGTTGGACAGGGAGGGACCCACGAGCAGTACTTC
.,TRBV5-1,TRBJ1-2,.,CASSFIERRDGYTF,TGCGCCAGCAGCTTCATTGAACGCCGGGATGGGTACACCTTC
TRBD2,TRBV11-2,TRBJ2-5,.,CASSSRTSGRPQETQYF,TGTGCCAGCAGCTCCAGGACTAGCGGGAGGCCTCAAGAGACCCAGTACTTC
TRBD1,TRBV2,TRBJ1-1,.,CASSGPDRGPSEAFF,TGTGCCAGCAGCGGTCCCGACAGGGGGCCTTCTGAAGCTTTCTTT
TRBD1,TRBV2,TRBJ2-7,few,CASTRDRPGYEQYF,TGTGCCAGCACTAGGGACAGGCCGGGCTACGAGCAGTACTTC
TRBD1,TRBV27,TRBJ2-7,.,CASSSGGTGLYEQYF,TGTGCCAGCAGTTCCGGGGGGACAGGGCTCTACGAGCAGTACTTC
TRBD1,TRBV5-1,TRBJ1-1,.,CASSTPTGGLNTEAFF,TGCGCCAGCAGCACCCCGACAGGGGGCCTGAACACTGAAGCTTTCTTT
TRBD1,TRBV5-6,TRBJ1-3,.,CASSSTGAGNTIYF,TGTGCCAGCAGCTCGACAGGGGCTGGAAACACCATATATTTT
TRBD1,TRBV7-6,TRBJ1-3,.,CASSSYRDSSGNTIYF,TGTGCCAGCAGCTCTTACAGGGACAGCTCTGGAAACACCATATATTTT
.,TRBV10-3,TRBJ1-1,.,CAISEGGETEAFF,TGTGCCATCAGTGAGGGGGGGGAAACTGAAGCTTTCTTT
.,TRBV5-4,TRBJ1-3,.,CASSSGGGPGNTIYF,TGTGCCAGCAGCTCCGGGGGGGGGCCTGGAAACACCATATATTTT
TRBD1,TRBV11-2,TRBJ1-4,.,CASSLVTGATNEKLFF,TGTGCCAGCAGCTTAGTAACAGGGGCAACTAATGAAAAACTGTTTTTT
.,TRBV12-3/TRBV12-4,TRBJ1-4,.,CASRSEEKLFF,TGTGCCAGCAGGTCAGAAGAAAAACTGTTTTTT
TRBD1,TRBV10-1,TRBJ2-1,once,CASSTGGDFSYNEQFF,TGCGCCAGCAGTACAGGGGGCGACTTCTCCTACAATGAGCAGTTCTTC
.,TRBV6-1,TRBJ1-2,.,CASSERSYGYTF,TGTGCCAGCAGTGAGAGGTCATATGGCTACACCTTC
TRBD2,TRBV6-2/TRBV6-3,TRBJ2-1,.,CASSTGSGRDNEQFF,TGTGCCAGCAGTACAGGGAGCGGGAGGGACAATGAGCAGTTCTTC
TRBD1,TRBV24-1,TRBJ2-7,.,CATSDSRTGRMDEQYF,TGTGCCACCAGTGATTCTAGGACAGGGAGAATGGACGAGCAGTACTTC
.,TRBV9,TRBJ1-4,.,CASSPEQGGLFF,TGTGCCAGCAGCCCCGAGCAGGGAGGACTGTTTTTT
.,TRBV6-1,TRBJ2-1,.,CASSESAHPSYNEQFF,TGTGCCAGCAGTGAATCCGCGCATCCCTCCTACAATGAGCAGTTCTTC
TRBD1,TRBV18,TRBJ2-7,.,CASSLTGASSYEQYF,TGTGCCAGCTCTCTGACAGGGGCTAGCTCCTACGAGCAGTACTTC
.,TRBV24-1,TRBJ2-3,.,CVTSDLGGPGQDTQYF,TGTGTCACCAGTGATTTGGGGGGCCCTGGACAAGATACGCAGTATTTT
.,TRBV29-1,TRBJ2-1,.,CSANPREPKLNEQFF,TGCAGCGCTAACCCCAGGGAACCGAAACTCAATGAGCAGTTCTTC
TRBD1,TRBV19,TRBJ1-1,.,CASSLTGRNTEAFF,TGTGCCAGTAGCTTGACAGGGAGGAACACTGAAGCTTTCTTT
.,TRBV7-9,TRBJ2-7,once,CASSLVEGDYEQYF,TGTGCCAGCAGCTTAGTGGAGGGCGACTACGAGCAGTACTTC
TRBD1,TRBV10-3,TRBJ1-5,.,CAISEGTVSNQPQHF,TGTGCCATCAGTGAGGGGACAGTTAGCAATCAGCCCCAGCATTTT
TRBD1,TRBV7-9,TRBJ2-7,.,CASSLGQVSEQYF,TGTGCCAGCAGCCTCGGACAGGTCTCCGAGCAGTACTTC
.,TRBV5-4,TRBJ1-4,.,CASSRKPSYNEKLFF,TGTGCCAGCAGCAGAAAGCCTTCCTATAATGAAAAACTGTTTTTT
.,TRBV7-9,TRBJ1-5,.,CASSPGAGSGNQPQHF,TGTGCCAGCAGCCCAGGGGCAGGGAGCGGCAATCAGCCCCAGCATTTT
TRBD1,TRBV18,TRBJ1-2,.,CASSLGQGYGYTF,TGTGCCAGCTCACTGGGACAGGGGTATGGCTACACCTTC
.,TRBV7-8,TRBJ2-3,.,CASSLVILTDTQYF,TGTGCCAGCAGCTTAGTTATCTTGACAGATACGCAGTATTTT